The present T cell receptor (beta chain) was sequenced within a study of T cell repertoires in cytomegalovirus infection. Study information: Recently identified HLA-C-restricted CMV epitopes were among the peptides used. The public TCR beta signatures pointed to both CMV infection and matching HLA type. Study-level findings and limits: Within the response measured ex vivo, HLA-C-restricted CMV-specific TCR beta clonotypes were dominant. Totalled public TCR beta family frequency picked out people who carried CMV plus the relevant HLA.

Germline-derived CDR1 and CDR2 are KGHSH and LQKENI. The CDR3 totals 13 residues. Trimming removed 8 bases from V and 3 bases from J, with 12 bases in between. TCRdb passed the reads through MiXCR, listing each CDR3 protein once. The profile covers under 300,000 distinct CDR3 sequences, with less than 25% appearing a single time and about 21% taken by the ten largest. To note about this clonotype: Its antigen remains unknown.

The source material was cultured PBMCs, sampled from culture after CMV antigen stimulation. This receptor was taken from a human donor in good health (CMV status not recorded). Some clones in this sample may be carry-over from other donors' samples. The chain recombines TRBV18 with TRBJ2-3; the D is unclear. The DNA for the CDR3 is TGTGCCAGCAGTGGTAGGATGACAGATACGCAGTATTTT. Its protein is CASSGRMTDTQYF.